This passage covers 16 T cell receptor beta chains from one sample sequenced in a study of OX40 agonist ivuxolimab in advanced cancers. Assay used: immunoSEQ multiplex PCR; TCRdb lists only in-frame clones, some missing. The sample lists over 55,000 clones; 65% to 85% were seen once. The sequencing used CD4+ or CD8+ T cells sorted from blood, collected in a trial of the OX40 agonist ivuxolimab. Receptors originate from an adult with an advanced solid tumor such as melanoma, head and neck, liver or kidney cancer.

V usage is TRBV27 and J usage is TRBJ2-1; a weak D match, TRBD1 (6 bases). Trimming took 2 bases from V and 8 from J, leaving 19 bases between them. Germline CDR1 is MNHEY and CDR2 is SMNVEV (reference sequence). CDR3 size: 16 residues. The CDR3: CASSLQVPGASYEQFF. The DNA for the CDR3 is TGTGCCAGCAGTTTACAGGTCCCAGGGGCCTCATATGAGCAGTTCTTC.

V gene TRBV7-8 combines with J gene TRBJ2-7, with 7 nucleotides matching TRBD1. The V segment lost 5 bases and the J segment 0 bases; nucleotides outside the gene matches: 10. The CDR3 is 16 amino acids. Germline V lookup: CDR1 SGHVS, CDR2 FQNEAQ. CDR3 residues: CASSTQTGTASYEQYF. The CDR3 coding sequence is TGTGCCAGCAGCACCCAAACCGGGACAGCCTCCTACGAGCAGTACTTC.

The chain recombines TRBV15 with TRBJ1-4; 9 bases fit TRBD1. The CDR3 runs 15 residues. The ends lost 5 bases at V and 8 bases at J; junction bases unmatched: 9. Germline CDR1 reads LNHNV; CDR2 reads YYDKDF (reference sequence). The CDR3 bases are TGTGCCACCAGCGGAATACAGGGGGCCTTCGAAAAACTGTTTTTT. Its protein product is CATSGIQGAFEKLFF.

A single count supports this clone. The genes are TRBV5-6 and TRBJ2-7, with 7 bases identical to TRBD1. Germline assignment: CDR1 SGHDT and CDR2 YYEEEE. The CDR3 sequence is 14 residues long. The V and J ends lost 3 bases and 4 bases, in that order; junction bases with no gene match: 7. CDR3 nucleotides: TGTGCCAGCAGCTCACGGACAGGTGCTTACGAGCAGTACGTC. Its protein is CASSSRTGAYEQYV.

The gene calls are TRBV4-2 and TRBJ2-2, with D unresolved. Germline CDR1 reads LGHNA; CDR2 reads YNFKEQ. This CDR3 region has 14 residues. Deletions cut 6 bases from V and 4 bases from J, with 12 bases between. CDR3 nucleotides: TGTGCCAGCAGTCACAATCAGGTCACCGGGGAGCTGTTTTTT. Its translation is CASSHNQVTGELFF.

This chain uses TRBV19 with TRBJ2-2, with TRBD2 matching 9 bases. V shed 7 bases, J shed 8 bases, and the junction held 8 bases outside the gene matches. Germline assignment: CDR1 LNHDA and CDR2 SQIVND (reference sequence). The CDR3 spans 14 residues. The DNA for the CDR3 is TGTGCCAGTATGGGCGGGAGGGCCTTTGGGGAGCTGTTTTTT. The encoded protein is CASMGGRAFGELFF.

This chain connects TRBV7-2 to TRBJ2-3; either TRBD1 or TRBD2 may fit D (6 bases each). Trimming removed 3 bases from V and 4 bases from J, with 14 bases in between. The germline gives CDR1 SGHTA, CDR2 FQGNSA. The CDR3 sequence is 15 residues long. The CDR3 nucleotides are TGTGCCAGCAGCTTCCTGGGGGGCGGGGCAGATACGCAGTATTTT. This sequence encodes CASSFLGGGADTQYF.

The chain is built from TRBV6-6 and TRBJ1-4; 7 bases match TRBD1. The CDR3 contains 13 residues. After removal of 6 bases from V and 7 bases from J, the junction contained 5 bases not matched to a gene. Germline-derived CDR1 and CDR2 are MNHNY and SVGAGI (reference sequence). The CDR3 here is CASSRTGGEKLFF. CDR3 DNA sequence: TGTGCCAGCAGCCGGACAGGAGGTGAAAAACTGTTTTTT.

The chain employs TRBV5-1 and TRBJ1-5; perhaps TRBD1 as D (5 bases). V shed 8 bases and J shed 5 bases, with 11 bases lying between them. Germline-derived CDR1 and CDR2 are SGHRS and YFSETQ. The CDR3 is 12 amino acids. The CDR3 loop reads CASPGLDQPQHF. The CDR3 DNA reads as TGCGCCAGTCCAGGGTTGGATCAGCCCCAGCATTTT. The whole variable domain, filled in from reference TRBV5-1 and TRBJ1-5, reads KAGVTQTPRYLIKTRGQQVTLSCSPISGHRSVSWYQQTPGQGLQFLFEYFSETQRNKGNFPGRFSGRQFSNSRSEMNVSTLELGDSALYLCASPGLDQPQHFGDGTRLSIL.

The rearrangement joins TRBV6-1 to TRBJ2-7, with 7 positions matching TRBD2. J gave up 5 bases and V 0 bases, and 4 bases lay outside the gene matches. The CDR3 is made up of 14 amino acids. Germline loops: CDR1 MNHNS, CDR2 SASEGT. CDR3: CASSEALGGNEQYV. For the CDR3, the DNA is TGTGCCAGCAGTGAAGCGCTGGGGGGGAACGAGCAGTACGTC.

The chain has TRBV2 and TRBJ2-1; 13 bases are a match to TRBD2. Trimming took 5 bases from V and 0 from J; bases not matched to a gene: 13. Germline CDR1 SNHLY, CDR2 FYNNEI. This CDR3 has 20 residues. The CDR3 nucleotides read TGTGCCAGCAGTTTACGACTAGCGGGAGGTCCATACTCCTCCTACAATGAGCAGTTCTTC. Its translation: CASSLRLAGGPYSSYNEQFF.

V and J are TRBV4-2 and TRBJ2-5; D unresolved. There are 13 residues in the CDR3. Trimming took 1 base from V and 5 from J, leaving 8 bases between them. The germline V gene has CDR1 LGHNA and CDR2 YNFKEQ. The CDR3 protein is CASSQGNWETQYF. DNA for the CDR3: TGTGCCAGCAGCCAAGGAAATTGGGAGACCCAGTACTTC.

The chain has TRBV29-1 and TRBJ2-3, with 8 bases aligning to TRBD1. This CDR3 has 13 residues. CDR1 and CDR2 from the germline V gene are SQVTM and ANQGSEA. V was pared by 5 bases and J by 4 bases, with 5 bases of the junction left unmatched. CDR3 region: CSVPRGHSDTQYF. The CDR3, as DNA: TGCAGCGTTCCCAGGGGGCATTCAGATACGCAGTATTTT.

The V gene is TRBV28, the J gene TRBJ1-6; a possible D gene is TRBD1 (5 bases). Trimming pared 6 bases from V and 10 bases from J, leaving 19 bases between. CDR1 is MDHEN and CDR2 is SYDVKM in the germline V gene. The CDR3 length is 15 residues. This CDR3 is CASSQRGGRISPLHF. The CDR3 DNA reads TGTGCCAGCAGCCAGAGGGGAGGTCGGATCTCACCCCTCCACTTT.

This clone was found a few times. The rearrangement uses TRBV7-2 and TRBJ2-4; D is perhaps TRBD1 (5 bases). This CDR3 has 13 amino acids. Trimming left V 5 bases short and J 5 bases short, with 10 bases between. In germline, CDR1 is SGHTA, CDR2 FQGNSA. This CDR3 reads CASSLTGENIQYF. CDR3 DNA sequence: TGTGCCAGCAGCCTCACAGGTGAAAACATTCAGTACTTC.

The V and J genes are TRBV28 and TRBJ2-2, with 7 positions matching TRBD2. Germline values: CDR1 MDHEN, CDR2 SYDVKM. The CDR3 is made up of 17 amino acids. Losses at the gene ends were 6 bases for V and 5 bases for J; bases not matched to a gene: 15. The CDR3 DNA follows: TGTGCCAGCAGGCAACTCCCGGGGAGGGCGTTGACCGGGGAGCTGTTTTTT. Encoded protein: CASRQLPGRALTGELFF.